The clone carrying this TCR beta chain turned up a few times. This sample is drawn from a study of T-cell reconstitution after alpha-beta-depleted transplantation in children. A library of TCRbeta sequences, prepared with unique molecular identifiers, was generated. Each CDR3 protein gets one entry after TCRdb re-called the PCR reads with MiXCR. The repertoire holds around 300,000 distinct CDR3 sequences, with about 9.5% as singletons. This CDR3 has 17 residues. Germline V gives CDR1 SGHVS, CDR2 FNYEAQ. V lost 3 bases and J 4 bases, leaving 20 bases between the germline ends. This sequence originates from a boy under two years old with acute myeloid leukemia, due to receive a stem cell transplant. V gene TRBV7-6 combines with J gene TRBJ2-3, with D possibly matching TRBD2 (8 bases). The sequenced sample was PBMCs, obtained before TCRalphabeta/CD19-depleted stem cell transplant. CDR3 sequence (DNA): TGTGCCAGCAGCTTTGAACTTTTTAGCGGGACAGCAGATACGCAGTATTTT. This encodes CASSFELFSGTADTQYF.